The clone carrying this T cell receptor (beta chain) was seen a few times. This CDR3 is built from 14 residues. The V gene's germline CDR1 is MNHGY and CDR2 SAAAGT. Germline trimming cut 4 bases from V and 7 bases from J; bases unmatched to any gene: 5. The sample is drawn from a study of T cells in localized non-small cell lung cancer. TCRdb's copy holds only in-frame clones and misses some; the assay was immunoSEQ multiplex PCR. Seen here are just over 1,000 clones, roughly 22% observed once, and the top ten hold more than 10%. The chain combines TRBV6-8 with TRBJ2-7, with 12 bases aligning to TRBD2. This receptor was identified in a male donor at least 60 years old with stage III squamous cell lung carcinoma. Specimen: normal lung tissue next to the tumor, collected before any cancer treatment. The CDR3 DNA reads as TGTGCCAGCAGTTTGACTAGCGGGAGTCGGGAGCAGTACTTC. Protein product: CASSLTSGSREQYF.